The entry below describes one TCR beta chain. This specimen includes other DNA sequences encoding the same CDR3. Per the original data handling: Estimation of nucleated cell counts was performed using reference gene primer amplification. Sequencing used immunoSEQ multiplex PCR; TCRdb keeps in-frame clones, though not all of them. From that table come the V and J calls and clone size; the DNA was used to work out D and trimming. The data contain about 200,000 clones, 82% of them singletons. Enrolled during active infection, Seattle patients were then followed longitudinally. Trimming took 1 base from V and 0 from J; bases not matched to a gene: 3. This CDR3 comprises 16 residues. Germline V lookup: CDR1 SGDLS, CDR2 YYNGEE. The source of the sample is a study of blood T cell repertoires in COVID-19. Whole-study context: The United States, Italy and Spain provided the acute and convalescent COVID-19 samples. Nucleic acid was either cDNA or gDNA, and it came from T cells, B-cell-depleted T cells, or PBMCs.

The sample taken for sequencing was peripheral blood. This receptor was obtained from a woman of 80 years or more with COVID-19, enrolled during active disease. The chain links TRBV9 to TRBJ1-4; 7 bases line up with TRBD1. The CDR3 coding sequence is TGTGCCAGCAGCGTATCAGGGGGGTCAACTAATGAAAAACTGTTTTTT. Amino acids: CASSVSGGSTNEKLFF.